This T cell receptor beta chain originates from a study of blood T cell repertoires in COVID-19. Across the whole study: Samples representing acute and convalescent COVID-19 were sourced from the United States, Italy and Spain. T cells, B-cell-depleted T cells, or PBMCs provided the cDNA or gDNA that served as material.

Living in about 25 US areas, the participants were between roughly 18 and 89 years of age. Cohort assignment relied on participant-reported clinical history. Only in-frame clones appear in the TCRdb table, and some are missing; sequencing was by immunoSEQ multiplex PCR. The table shows under 250,000 clones, with 87% occurring only once. The germline V gene has CDR1 SGHAT and CDR2 FQNNGV. This CDR3 is 16 amino acids long. J lost 0 bases, V lost 5 bases, and 4 bases had no gene match. The J gene is TRBJ1-1, the V gene TRBV11-2; TRBD1 matches at 12 bases. Sequenced material: PBMCs or T cells enriched from blood (not recorded which). The receptor was derived from a woman aged 25 to 45 with acute COVID-19. The CDR3 loop reads CASSPGQGALNTEAFF. The CDR3 DNA follows: TGTGCCAGCAGCCCGGGACAGGGGGCACTGAACACTGAAGCTTTCTTT.